Sequencing of this T cell receptor beta chain was carried out in a study of blood T cell repertoires in COVID-19. As handled by the study authors: Amplification with reference gene primers provided the estimates of nucleated cell counts. Method: immunoSEQ multiplex PCR; TCRdb's copy keeps in-frame clones and lacks some. V, J and clone size derive from that table, while D and trimming were established from the DNA sequence. The table shows about 30,000 clones, with 85% to 90% occurring only once. The CDR3 totals 15 residues. The sequence was collected from a human donor in a cohort sampled during active COVID-19. The material sequenced was peripheral blood. The rearrangement uses TRBV21-1 and TRBJ2-4; the listed D gene, TRBD1, was not tested against the DNA. TRBV21-1 is flagged as a pseudogene. The CDR3 here is CASSNPDSLENIQYF. CDR3 DNA sequence: TGTGCCAGCAGCAATCCGGACAGCCTGGAAAACATTCAGTACTTC.